This T cell receptor beta chain originates from a study of PD-1 blockade in classical Hodgkin lymphoma. Whole-study results and caveats: Unlike CD8+ TCR diversity, which did not rise significantly by C4D1, CD4+ TCR diversity did.

Sequenced by immunoSEQ multiplex PCR; TCRdb stores in-frame clones only, minus some. This sample has over 50,000 clones, with around nine tenths found just once. Notes on this clone: The target antigen is unknown.

This CDR3 spans 14 amino acids. Germline CDR1 is SEHNR and CDR2 is FQNEAQ (reference sequence). V dropped 11 bases and J dropped 1 base, with 14 bases sitting between them. Stated time point: cycle 4 day 1 (C4D1), after 5 to 7 weeks of nivolumab. Each of the patients experienced relapse following autologous stem cell transplantation, and their brentuximab vedotin exposure differed. The clonotype originates from a human donor with classical Hodgkin lymphoma. The chain carries TRBV7-9 and TRBJ2-2; D is possibly TRBD1 (5 bases). Sequenced here: peripheral blood mononuclear cells (PBMCs), sampled before the fourth cycle of nivolumab. This chain's CDR3 is CAFDQGWNTGELFF. The CDR3 coding sequence is TGTGCCTTCGACCAGGGATGGAACACCGGGGAGCTGTTTTTT.